The T cell receptor (beta chain) under discussion was sequenced for a study of blood T cell repertoires in COVID-19. Study-wide context: The cDNA or gDNA used as material had been derived from T cells, B-cell-depleted T cells, or PBMCs.

Clones were sequenced by immunoSEQ multiplex PCR, and TCRdb holds only the in-frame ones, with some missing. This sample carries 72,000 or so clones, 80% of them seen once, and the ten largest clones take about 20%. Trimming stripped 2 bases from V and 7 bases from J, with 17 bases between. CDR3 size: 15 residues. Germline loops: CDR1 MNHEY, CDR2 SVGEGT. This chain uses TRBV6-2 or TRBV6-3 with TRBJ1-1, with a possible D match to TRBD1 (5 bases). This receptor was taken from an older man who had recovered from COVID-19. Sequenced input: peripheral blood. The CDR3 region has the DNA TGTGCCAGCAGTTACCTTACGGGGGATTATGATGAAGCTTTCTTT. It yields the protein CASSYLTGDYDEAFF.